This T cell receptor beta chain was identified in a study of cytomegalovirus exposure and HLA in healthy donors. Study-wide results and limits: TRBV6-2, TRBV6-3 and other indistinguishable V segments were excluded. Across donors, presence/absence analyses took sequencing depth to be roughly uniform.

Worth noting for this clone: Its target is unknown.

The CDR3 is 15 residues long. V was pared by 5 bases and J by 1 base, with 6 bases of the junction left unmatched. Germline CDR1 SNHLY, CDR2 FYNNEI. The study ran its PCR with 60 Vbeta and 13 Jbeta primers. The method was immunoSEQ multiplex PCR; TCRdb's version includes in-frame clones alone and lacks a portion of them. The sample includes roughly 99,000 clones, roughly 73% of them seen just once. The source is a man aged 30 to 45 in good health and CMV-seronegative. The chain has TRBV2 and TRBJ2-3, with 7 bases that match TRBD1. The sample taken for sequencing was PBMCs. Here the CDR3 reads CASSYATGRTDTQYF. In DNA, the CDR3 is TGTGCCAGCAGTTATGCGACAGGGCGCACAGATACGCAGTATTTT. The full variable domain, in which reference TRBV2 and TRBJ2-3 provide the parts outside the CDR3, is EPEVTQTPSHQVTQMGQEVILRCVPISNHLYFYWYRQILGQKVEFLVSFYNNEISEKSEIFDDQFSVERPDGSNFTLKIRSTKLEDSAMYFCASSYATGRTDTQYFGPGTRLTVL.